This entry lists 6 T cell receptor beta chains sequenced from one sample in a study of control samples from healthy donors and cancer patients. The protocol was immunoSEQ multiplex PCR, while the TCRdb copy is restricted to in-frame clones and leaves out a portion. Among about 93,000 clones listed, 88% were seen once. The sample consisted of blood. These receptors all stem from a woman aged 70-85 years in good health.

This rearrangement joins TRBV11-2 to TRBJ1-1, with no clear D. From germline, CDR1 is SGHAT and CDR2 FQNNGV. This CDR3 region has 17 residues. Trimming cost V 1 base and J 1 base, with 16 bases left between them. CDR3 residues: CASSLGLGQVANTEAFF. CDR3 bases: TGTGCCAGCAGCTTAGGGCTCGGGCAGGTGGCGAACACTGAAGCTTTCTTT.

CDR3 residues: CASRNIRDTQYF. The CDR3 nucleotides are TGTGCCAGCAGGAACATAAGAGATACGCAGTATTTT. J is TRBJ2-3 and V is TRBV6-5; D is unclear. CDR3 length equals 12 residues. The germline V gene encodes CDR1 MNHEY and CDR2 SVGAGI. Trimming took 6 bases from V and 5 from J, leaving 9 bases between them.

The sample holds one count of this clone. This chain joins TRBV6-6 and TRBJ2-7; maybe TRBD1 (5 bases). Deletions cut 8 bases from V and 2 bases from J, with 10 bases between. Germline V lookup: CDR1 MNHNY, CDR2 SVGAGI (reference sequence). There are 12 residues in the CDR3. The CDR3 sequence is CASADRTYEQYF. Here the CDR3 DNA reads TGTGCCAGCGCAGACAGAACCTACGAGCAGTACTTC.

The chain recombines TRBV9 with TRBJ1-2; D is undetermined. Trimming took 0 bases from V and 9 from J, leaving 15 bases between them. This CDR3 is built from 14 residues. In germline, CDR1 is SGDLS, CDR2 YYNGEE. The CDR3 DNA sequence: TGTGCCAGCAGCGTAGATACCCCAGGTGTAAGCTACACCTTC. Its protein product is CASSVDTPGVSYTF.

The chain is built from TRBV9 and TRBJ1-1, with TRBD1 matching 7 bases. This CDR3 has 15 amino acids. Germline-derived CDR1 and CDR2 are SGDLS and YYNGEE. Losses at the gene ends were 1 base for V and 5 bases for J; bases not matched to a gene: 8. CDR3 sequence reads: CASSVIGGGGTEAFF. In DNA, the CDR3 is TGTGCCAGCAGCGTAATAGGGGGCGGAGGAACTGAAGCTTTCTTT.

The chain has TRBV7-9 and TRBJ2-6; D uncertain. This CDR3 is 12 amino acids long. Germline lookup yields CDR1 SEHNR and CDR2 FQNEAQ (reference sequence). The V gene lost 11 bases and the J gene lost 1 base, with 6 bases spanning the gap. This CDR3 is CAVGSGANVLTF. The CDR3 bases are TGTGCCGTGGGGTCTGGGGCCAACGTCCTGACTTTC.